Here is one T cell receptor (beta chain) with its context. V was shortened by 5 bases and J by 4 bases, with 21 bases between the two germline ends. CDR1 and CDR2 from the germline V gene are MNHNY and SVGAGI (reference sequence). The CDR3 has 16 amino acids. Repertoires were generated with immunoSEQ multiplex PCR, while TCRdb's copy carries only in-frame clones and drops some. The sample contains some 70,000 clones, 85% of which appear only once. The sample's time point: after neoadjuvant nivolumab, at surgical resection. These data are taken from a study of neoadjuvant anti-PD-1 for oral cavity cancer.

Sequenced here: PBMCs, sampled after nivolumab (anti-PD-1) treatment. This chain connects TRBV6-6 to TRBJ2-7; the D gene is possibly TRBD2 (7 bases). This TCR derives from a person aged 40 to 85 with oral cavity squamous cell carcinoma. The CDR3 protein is CASSGNLQGGKYEQYF. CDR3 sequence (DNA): TGTGCCAGCAGTGGGAACTTACAGGGAGGGAAGTACGAGCAGTACTTC.